A single sample is the source of the 18 T cell receptor beta chains below, sequenced in a study of T cells in pancreatic ductal adenocarcinoma. The selected patients with pancreatic ductal adenocarcinoma had surgery but no neoadjuvant therapy. Some clones are missing from TCRdb's copy, which holds only in-frame ones; the method was immunoSEQ multiplex PCR. Of roughly 100,000 clones in the sample, about 96% were seen once. The sample taken for sequencing was PBMCs. Receptors were obtained from a human donor with pancreatic ductal adenocarcinoma.

The V call is TRBV5-1, the J call TRBJ2-5, with D possibly being TRBD1 (6 bases). The CDR3 is made up of 14 amino acids. V lost 5 bases and J lost 1, with 12 bases in between. Per germline, CDR1 SGHRS and CDR2 YFSETQ. For the CDR3, the DNA is TGCGCCAGCAGGAGTGGACAGCTCCAAGAGACCCAGTACTTC. The encoded protein is CASRSGQLQETQYF.

This clone appeared once. The J gene is TRBJ2-2, the V gene TRBV2, with a weak D call TRBD2 (6 bases). This CDR3 is built from 14 residues. Trimming removed 5 bases at V and 3 bases at J, with 10 bases between. Germline V CDR1 and CDR2: SNHLY, FYNNEI. The CDR3 bases are TGTGCCAGCAGTTCCAGGGAGGACACCGGGGAGCTGTTTTTT. This encodes CASSSREDTGELFF.

The rearrangement joins TRBV29-1 to TRBJ2-5; 7 bases map to TRBD2. The germline CDR1 and CDR2 sequences are SQVTM and ANQGSEA. The V and J ends lost 0 bases and 5 bases, in that order; junction bases with no gene match: 15. This CDR3 spans 17 amino acids. The DNA of the CDR3 is TGCAGCGTTGAAGATCCCGGGAGGATTGGTTTTATGGAGACCCAGTACTTC. It yields the protein CSVEDPGRIGFMETQYF.

This chain links TRBV28 with TRBJ2-7; 7 nucleotides line up with TRBD2. Losses at the gene ends were 4 bases for V and 3 bases for J; bases not matched to a gene: 6. Germline V gives CDR1 MDHEN, CDR2 SYDVKM. The CDR3 spans 14 residues. CDR3 coding DNA: TGTGCCAGCAGTTCCCCGCTAGCGGACTACGAGCAGTACTTC. Residues: CASSSPLADYEQYF.

There are a few counts of this clone. J is TRBJ1-2 and V is TRBV2; maybe TRBD1 (6 bases). Germline V CDR1 and CDR2: SNHLY, FYNNEI. The ends were cut back, 6 bases at V and 3 bases at J, with 17 bases in the middle. CDR3 length equals 15 residues. CDR3 protein: CASRGAALPDYGYTF. CDR3 in DNA: TGTGCCAGCAGGGGGGCGGCCCTCCCAGACTATGGCTACACCTTC.

The chain recombines TRBV28 with TRBJ1-3, with D unresolved. Looked up from germline, CDR1 is MDHEN and CDR2 is SYDVKM. The CDR3 is 14 amino acids. The CDR3 reads CATTSAGNGNTIYF. The CDR3 bases are TGTGCAACCACATCGGCGGGGAATGGAAACACCATATATTTT.

The rearrangement joins TRBV6-5 to TRBJ2-7, with D possibly TRBD2 on 6 matching bases. There are 16 residues in the CDR3. Trimming removed 0 bases from V and 2 bases from J, with 14 bases in between. Germline CDR1 MNHEY, CDR2 SVGAGI. The CDR3 nucleotides are TGTGCCAGCAGTTACTCGAGAACGGGAGCCCCCTACGAGCAGTACTTC. This gives the protein CASSYSRTGAPYEQYF.

The gene calls are TRBV6-1 and TRBJ2-3, with no clear D. Germline assignment: CDR1 MNHNS and CDR2 SASEGT. V was cut by 7 bases and J by 2 bases, with 7 bases left in between. The CDR3 has 12 amino acids. In DNA, the CDR3 is TGTGCCAGCAACCTATACACAGATACGCAGTATTTT. Its protein product is CASNLYTDTQYF.

V and J are TRBV7-3 and TRBJ2-1; 8 nucleotides match TRBD2. Germline lookup yields CDR1 SGHTA and CDR2 FQGTGA. This CDR3 has 16 residues. The V gene end was trimmed by 0 bases and the J gene end by 4 bases; junction bases not matched to a gene: 5. The CDR3 protein is CASSLTPAGEYNEQFF. For the CDR3, the DNA is TGTGCCAGCAGCTTAACGCCAGCGGGAGAATACAATGAGCAGTTCTTC.

Regarding this clone: The identical CDR3 is also encoded by other nucleotide sequences in the sample. The V gene is TRBV7-2, the J gene TRBJ2-7; 12 nucleotides agree with TRBD2. This CDR3 region has 14 residues. The V gene's germline CDR1 is SGHTA and CDR2 FQGNSA. The ends lost 6 bases at V and 1 base at J; junction bases unmatched: 1. The CDR3 bases are TGTGCCAGCAGTCTAGCGGGAGGGTCCTACGAGCAGTACTTC. It yields the protein CASSLAGGSYEQYF.

This chain links TRBV4-1 with TRBJ1-4; tentative D call: TRBD1 (6 bases). The CDR3 runs 17 residues. Deletions cut 4 bases from V and 4 bases from J, with 19 bases between. In germline, CDR1 is MGHRA, CDR2 YSYEKL. The CDR3 here is CASSRRVFGQRNEKLFF. The DNA for the CDR3 is TGCGCCAGCAGCCGCCGGGTGTTCGGACAGCGTAATGAAAAACTGTTTTTT.

The V call is TRBV9, the J call TRBJ2-5; the D is unclear. The CDR3 loop spans 14 amino acids. The V gene's germline CDR1 is SGDLS and CDR2 YYNGEE. V lost 0 bases, J lost 5 bases, and 11 bases lay in between. This chain's CDR3 is CASSVAGSAETQYF. CDR3 DNA: TGTGCCAGCAGCGTAGCTGGAAGCGCGGAGACCCAGTACTTC.

DNA of the CDR3: TGTGCCAGCAGCTCACAGGGCTACACAGATACGCAGTATTTT. This encodes CASSSQGYTDTQYF. V and J are TRBV5-4 and TRBJ2-3, with a possible D match to TRBD1 (6 bases). CDR1 and CDR2 (germline): SGHNT, YYREEE (reference sequence). This CDR3 contains 14 residues. The germline V and J ends were trimmed by 3 bases and 2 bases, with 10 bases remaining between them.

The chain recombines TRBV5-6 with TRBJ2-7; TRBD2 is a possible D gene (5 bases). The germline V gene has CDR1 SGHDT and CDR2 YYEEEE. Deletions cut 0 bases from V and 0 bases from J, with 10 bases between. The CDR3 is 15 residues long. Written as DNA, the CDR3 is TGTGCCAGCAGCTTGGGTGGGAGCCACTCCTACGAGCAGTACTTC. It yields the protein CASSLGGSHSYEQYF.

The V gene is TRBV28, the J gene TRBJ2-7; 10 nucleotides match TRBD2. V lost 5 bases, J lost 3 bases, and 4 bases stayed unmatched. The germline gives CDR1 MDHEN, CDR2 SYDVKM. The CDR3 has 14 residues. The DNA of the CDR3 is TGTGCCAGCAGTAACGGACTAGCGGTCTACGAGCAGTACTTC. The encoded protein is CASSNGLAVYEQYF.

The rearrangement joins TRBV28 to TRBJ2-7; TRBD2 matches at 13 bases. V gave up 3 bases and J gave up 9 bases; unmatched junction bases: 8. Germline CDR1 MDHEN, CDR2 SYDVKM. The CDR3 has 15 amino acids. DNA for the CDR3: TGTGCCAGCAGTTTGCCGGGACTAGCGGGAAAAACGCAGTACTTC. It codes for CASSLPGLAGKTQYF.

The chain links TRBV29-1 to TRBJ2-2; the match to TRBD1 covers 7 bases. Unmatched junction bases numbered 6, after V lost 5 bases and J lost 3 bases. CDR3 length: 14 amino acids. Germline V gene data show CDR1 as SQVTM and CDR2 as ANQGSEA. CDR3 sequence: CSVKGQWDTGELFF. The CDR3 nucleotides read TGCAGCGTTAAGGGACAGTGGGACACCGGGGAGCTGTTTTTT.

The V call is TRBV5-1, the J call TRBJ2-5; 16 bases line up with TRBD2. Germline V CDR1 and CDR2: SGHRS, YFSETQ. The CDR3 runs to 18 residues. V was clipped by 3 bases and J by 5 bases; unmatched bases: 10. CDR3 sequence reads: CASSSPPGLAGGQETQYF. The CDR3 region has the DNA TGCGCCAGCAGCTCACCACCGGGACTAGCGGGAGGGCAGGAGACCCAGTACTTC.